The sequence of this TCR beta chain was determined in a study of low-dose radiotherapy and immunotherapy resistance in tumors. Study summary: The study delivered 0.5 Gy per fraction every 2 weeks to Cohort 1, totaling 6.5 Gy. Cyclophosphamide went in intravenously at 200 mg/m2 every two weeks, one day before radiation and immunotherapy.

The sample's time point: before trial treatment. TRAV- and TRBV-specific primers primed first-strand cDNA, covering alpha and beta chains. PCR amplification of the TCRs was performed with Phusion for approximately 20 PCR cycles, and it relied on a constant-region primer together with a V-primer adapter. By in vitro transcription, the isolated mRNA was amplified. TCRdb fed the reads into MiXCR, producing one record per CDR3 protein. The sample includes about 39,000 distinct CDR3 sequences, around a third seen only once; the top ten take about 3.9%. This clonotype was counted ten times or more. The germline CDR1 and CDR2 sequences are SGHRS and YFSETQ. This CDR3 has 15 residues. V gave up 1 base and J gave up 2 bases, with 12 bases separating them.

The clonotype comes from a male donor with gallbladder cancer. This chain uses TRBV5-1 with TRBJ1-2; D remains ambiguous. The sample consisted of PBMCs, taken before treatment. The CDR3 loop is CASSLTAGTNYGYTF. In nucleotides, the CDR3 is TGCGCCAGCAGCTTGACCGCAGGCACCAACTATGGCTACACCTTC.